These T cell receptor beta chains were read from a single sample in a study of OX40 agonist ivuxolimab in advanced cancers. The assay was immunoSEQ multiplex PCR, and TCRdb's table has in-frame clones only and misses some. The sample comprises some 50,000 clones, approximately 86% of which are singletons, and approximately 10% rests with the top ten. The sequences come from CD4+ or CD8+ T cells sorted from blood, collected in a trial of the OX40 agonist ivuxolimab. These TCRs come from an adult with an advanced solid tumor such as melanoma, head and neck, liver or kidney cancer. The CDR3 runs from the conserved cysteine through the conserved F or W. Fields, in order: clone size, J gene, D gene, V gene, CDR3 protein, CDR3 DNA. A D gene is named only where the DNA matches it firmly. Part of the rows lack a size; the others show once, few, many or a class for expanded clones.

size: NA
J: TRBJ2-3
D: NA
V: TRBV5-1
CDR3: CASSVAQAAADTQYF
DNA: TGCGCCAGCAGCGTTGCGCAGGCGGCTGCAGATACGCAGTATTTT

size: NA
J: TRBJ2-7
D: NA
V: TRBV10-3
CDR3: CAISESGSSYEQYF
DNA: TGTGCCATCAGTGAGTCAGGCAGTTCCTACGAGCAGTACTTC

size: NA
J: TRBJ2-7
D: TRBD2
V: TRBV7-2
CDR3: CASSVRTSGGPRGEQYF
DNA: TGTGCCAGCAGCGTCCGGACTAGCGGGGGCCCCAGGGGTGAGCAGTACTTC

size: NA
J: TRBJ1-6
D: NA
V: TRBV7-6
CDR3: CASSSQSGVGNSPLHF
DNA: TGTGCCAGCAGTTCCCAATCAGGGGTCGGTAATTCACCCCTCCACTTT

size: NA
J: TRBJ2-5
D: NA
V: TRBV5-1
CDR3: CASSPSGNQETQYF
DNA: TGCGCCAGCAGCCCCTCCGGGAACCAAGAGACCCAGTACTTC

size: NA
J: TRBJ2-7
D: NA
V: TRBV7-2
CDR3: CASSLWTVGLTYEQYF
DNA: TGTGCCAGCAGCTTATGGACAGTCGGCCTAACCTACGAGCAGTACTTC

size: NA
J: TRBJ2-3
D: NA
V: TRBV7-9
CDR3: CASSPTDWKAEDTQYF
DNA: TGTGCCAGCAGCCCGACGGACTGGAAAGCTGAAGATACGCAGTATTTT

size: once
J: TRBJ2-2
D: NA
V: TRBV4-1
CDR3: CASSPPGGWGTGELFF
DNA: TGCGCCAGCAGCCCTCCTGGGGGCTGGGGCACCGGGGAGCTGTTTTTT

size: once
J: TRBJ2-5
D: TRBD2
V: TRBV19
CDR3: CASSNLRAGGLEETQYF
DNA: TGTGCCAGTAGTAATCTGAGAGCGGGGGGGCTTGAGGAGACCCAGTACTTC

size: NA
J: TRBJ2-3
D: NA
V: TRBV7-9
CDR3: CASSPLGDGSTDTQYF
DNA: TGTGCCAGCAGCCCTCTAGGGGACGGCAGCACAGATACGCAGTATTTT

size: NA
J: TRBJ2-3
D: NA
V: TRBV20-1
CDR3: CSARDPDTQYF
DNA: TGCAGTGCTAGAGATCCAGATACGCAGTATTTT

size: NA
J: TRBJ1-2
D: NA
V: TRBV12-5
CDR3: CASGLPAYGYTF
DNA: TGTGCTAGTGGTTTGCCCGCCTATGGCTACACCTTC

size: NA
J: TRBJ2-5
D: NA
V: TRBV27
CDR3: CASSSRVPSSRETQYF
DNA: TGTGCCAGCAGTTCCCGTGTACCCTCAAGTCGAGAGACCCAGTACTTC

size: NA
J: TRBJ1-1
D: NA
V: TRBV27
CDR3: CASRIGGNTEAFF
DNA: TGTGCCAGCAGAATAGGGGGGAACACTGAAGCTTTCTTT

size: medium-sized
J: TRBJ2-3
D: NA
V: TRBV2
CDR3: CASTRSVTNTDTQYF
DNA: TGTGCCAGCACCCGGTCCGTCACAAACACAGATACGCAGTATTTT

size: NA
J: TRBJ2-7
D: NA
V: TRBV19
CDR3: CASSIGRAYEQYF
DNA: TGTGCCAGTAGTATTGGGCGGGCCTACGAGCAGTACTTC

size: NA
J: TRBJ2-2
D: NA
V: TRBV19
CDR3: CASSMTSPPNTGELFF
DNA: TGTGCCAGTAGTATGACTTCCCCGCCCAACACCGGGGAGCTGTTTTTT

size: NA
J: TRBJ1-5
D: NA
V: TRBV7-5
CDR3: CASSLGGTGVDNQPQHF
DNA: TGTGCCAGCAGCTTAGGAGGGACAGGGGTCGACAATCAGCCCCAGCATTTT

size: once
J: TRBJ1-4
D: NA
V: TRBV7-3
CDR3: CASPPFGGGINATNEKLFF
DNA: TGTGCCAGCCCGCCGTTCGGCGGGGGGATCAATGCAACTAATGAAAAACTGTTTTTT

size: NA
J: TRBJ2-3
D: NA
V: TRBV2
CDR3: CASSGDTQYF
DNA: TGTGCCAGCAGTGGGGATACGCAGTATTTT

size: NA
J: TRBJ2-2
D: NA
V: TRBV7-9
CDR3: CASSLTVTGELFF
DNA: TGTGCCAGCAGCTTGACAGTTACCGGGGAGCTGTTTTTT

size: few
J: TRBJ1-4
D: TRBD1
V: TRBV2
CDR3: CASSPGQWVLNEKLFF
DNA: TGTGCCAGCAGCCCGGGACAGTGGGTACTTAATGAAAAACTGTTTTTT

size: NA
J: TRBJ1-2
D: NA
V: TRBV29-1
CDR3: CNRGRSYGYTF
DNA: TGCAATCGGGGCAGAAGCTATGGCTACACCTTC

size: NA
J: TRBJ1-1
D: NA
V: TRBV19
CDR3: CASSMGPTNTEAFF
DNA: TGTGCCAGTAGTATGGGGCCTACGAACACTGAAGCTTTCTTT

size: NA
J: TRBJ1-1
D: NA
V: TRBV6-1
CDR3: CASVDRRFNTEAFF
DNA: TGTGCCAGCGTTGACAGGCGCTTTAACACTGAAGCTTTCTTT

size: NA
J: TRBJ1-5
D: NA
V: TRBV19
CDR3: CASSIVAQINQPQHF
DNA: TGTGCCAGTAGTATAGTTGCACAGATCAATCAGCCCCAGCATTTT

size: once
J: TRBJ2-7
D: NA
V: TRBV11-2
CDR3: CASSLAQGGGYEQYF
DNA: TGTGCCAGCAGCTTAGCCCAGGGAGGGGGTTACGAGCAGTACTTC

size: NA
J: TRBJ1-3
D: TRBD1
V: TRBV9
CDR3: CASSARTGSRNTIYF
DNA: TGTGCCAGCAGCGCCCGGACAGGGTCTAGAAACACCATATATTTT

size: NA
J: TRBJ2-3
D: TRBD2
V: TRBV6-4
CDR3: CASSELAGDASTDTQYF
DNA: TGTGCCAGCAGTGAACTAGCGGGGGATGCTAGCACAGATACGCAGTATTTT

size: NA
J: TRBJ2-1
D: TRBD1
V: TRBV19
CDR3: CASSKGQGWNEQFF
DNA: TGTGCCAGTAGTAAAGGACAGGGGTGGAATGAGCAGTTCTTC

size: NA
J: TRBJ1-2
D: NA
V: TRBV6-5
CDR3: CASSSTVEHGYTF
DNA: TGTGCCAGCAGTTCGACAGTGGAGCATGGCTACACCTTC

size: NA
J: TRBJ2-3
D: NA
V: TRBV6-1
CDR3: CASSEAPGPPDWLDTQYF
DNA: TGTGCCAGCAGTGAAGCGCCTGGACCGCCCGATTGGTTAGATACGCAGTATTTT

size: NA
J: TRBJ1-2
D: NA
V: TRBV10-3
CDR3: CAIRVEGWGPRSYGYTF
DNA: TGTGCCATCAGGGTAGAGGGTTGGGGCCCGAGGTCCTATGGCTACACCTTC

size: NA
J: TRBJ2-3
D: NA
V: TRBV28
CDR3: CASSLGPAGTDTQYF
DNA: TGTGCCAGCAGTTTAGGGCCAGCGGGCACAGATACGCAGTATTTT

size: NA
J: TRBJ2-1
D: NA
V: TRBV4-1
CDR3: CASSQDAGNNEQFF
DNA: TGCGCCAGCAGCCAAGATGCGGGTAACAATGAGCAGTTCTTC

size: NA
J: TRBJ2-7
D: TRBD2
V: TRBV19
CDR3: CASSTGTSGDEQYF
DNA: TGTGCCAGTAGTACCGGGACTAGCGGGGACGAGCAGTACTTC

size: NA
J: TRBJ2-2
D: NA
V: TRBV7-9
CDR3: CASRQDHTGELFF
DNA: TGTGCCAGCAGACAGGACCACACCGGGGAGCTGTTTTTT

size: NA
J: TRBJ2-5
D: TRBD1
V: TRBV4-2
CDR3: CASSDRAERGSQETQYF
DNA: TGTGCCAGCAGCGACAGGGCCGAGAGGGGTTCCCAAGAGACCCAGTACTTC

size: NA
J: TRBJ2-1
D: TRBD2
V: TRBV5-4
CDR3: CASSAGLAGRNEQFF
DNA: TGTGCCAGCAGCGCCGGACTAGCGGGACGGAATGAGCAGTTCTTC

size: NA
J: TRBJ2-5
D: NA
V: TRBV29-1
CDR3: CSVEGPDTVSGSLYQETQYF
DNA: TGCAGCGTTGAGGGTCCAGATACGGTATCGGGGTCCTTGTACCAAGAGACCCAGTACTTC

size: NA
J: TRBJ2-3
D: NA
V: TRBV7-9
CDR3: CASSSSQDTQYF
DNA: TGTGCCAGCAGCTCCTCACAGGATACGCAGTATTTT

size: once
J: TRBJ2-1
D: NA
V: TRBV27
CDR3: CASSLGVPGNNEQFF
DNA: TGTGCCAGCAGTTTAGGGGTACCCGGCAACAATGAGCAGTTCTTC

size: NA
J: TRBJ2-3
D: NA
V: TRBV9
CDR3: CASSVDRVGADTQYF
DNA: TGTGCCAGCAGCGTAGATAGGGTAGGCGCAGATACGCAGTATTTT

size: NA
J: TRBJ2-5
D: NA
V: TRBV6-1
CDR3: CASSGSSGAKPQETQYF
DNA: TGTGCCAGCAGTGGAAGTTCGGGGGCTAAACCCCAAGAGACCCAGTACTTC

size: NA
J: TRBJ1-4
D: NA
V: TRBV30
CDR3: CAWSELSGQNEKLFF
DNA: TGTGCCTGGAGTGAATTGTCAGGGCAGAATGAAAAACTGTTTTTT

size: NA
J: TRBJ2-1
D: TRBD1
V: TRBV29-1
CDR3: CSVGQGSYNEQFF
DNA: TGCAGCGTTGGACAGGGGAGCTACAATGAGCAGTTCTTC

size: NA
J: TRBJ2-1
D: TRBD2
V: TRBV14
CDR3: CASSQDRRERQFF
DNA: TGTGCCAGCAGCCAAGATAGGCGGGAGCGGCAGTTCTTC

size: medium-sized
J: TRBJ1-1
D: NA
V: TRBV7-9
CDR3: CASIPEGRAEAFF
DNA: TGTGCCAGCATCCCCGAGGGGCGGGCTGAAGCTTTCTTT

size: NA
J: TRBJ2-3
D: NA
V: TRBV5-6
CDR3: CASSLGLDTQYF
DNA: TGTGCCAGCAGCTTGGGACTGGATACGCAGTATTTT

size: NA
J: TRBJ2-7
D: TRBD1
V: TRBV6-5
CDR3: CASSPGTAYEQYF
DNA: TGTGCCAGCAGCCCAGGGACAGCCTACGAGCAGTACTTC

size: NA
J: TRBJ2-1
D: NA
V: TRBV4-2
CDR3: CASSQAGSRNNEQFF
DNA: TGTGCCAGCAGCCAAGCCGGTAGTCGAAACAATGAGCAGTTCTTC